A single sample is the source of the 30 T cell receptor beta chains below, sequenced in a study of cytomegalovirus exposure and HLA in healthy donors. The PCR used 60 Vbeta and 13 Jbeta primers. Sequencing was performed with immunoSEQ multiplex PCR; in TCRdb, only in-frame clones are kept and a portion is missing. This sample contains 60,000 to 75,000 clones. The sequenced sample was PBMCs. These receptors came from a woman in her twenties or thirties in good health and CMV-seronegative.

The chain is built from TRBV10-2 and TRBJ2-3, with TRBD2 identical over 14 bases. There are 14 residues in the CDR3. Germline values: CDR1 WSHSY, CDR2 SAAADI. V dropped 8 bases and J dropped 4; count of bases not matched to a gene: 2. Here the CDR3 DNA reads TGCGCCAGCGGGGGACTAGCGGGAGCAGATACGCAGTATTTT. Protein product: CASGGLAGADTQYF.

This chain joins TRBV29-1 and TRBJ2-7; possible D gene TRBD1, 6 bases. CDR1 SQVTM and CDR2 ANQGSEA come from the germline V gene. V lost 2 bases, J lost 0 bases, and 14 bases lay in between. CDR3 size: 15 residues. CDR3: CSVESPGATSYEQYF. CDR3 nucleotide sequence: TGCAGCGTTGAAAGCCCAGGGGCCACCTCCTACGAGCAGTACTTC.

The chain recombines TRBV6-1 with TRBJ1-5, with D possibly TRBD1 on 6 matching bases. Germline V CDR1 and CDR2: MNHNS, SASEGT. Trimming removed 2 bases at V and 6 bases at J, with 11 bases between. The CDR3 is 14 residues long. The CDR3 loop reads CASSEKDSSQPQHF. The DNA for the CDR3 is TGTGCCAGCAGTGAAAAGGACAGTAGTCAGCCCCAGCATTTT.

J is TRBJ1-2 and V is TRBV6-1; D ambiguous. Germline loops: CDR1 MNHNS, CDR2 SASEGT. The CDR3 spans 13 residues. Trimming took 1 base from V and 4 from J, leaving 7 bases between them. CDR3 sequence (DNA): TGTGCCAGCAGTGAAGAAGCCGCCTATGGCTACACCTTC. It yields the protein CASSEEAAYGYTF.

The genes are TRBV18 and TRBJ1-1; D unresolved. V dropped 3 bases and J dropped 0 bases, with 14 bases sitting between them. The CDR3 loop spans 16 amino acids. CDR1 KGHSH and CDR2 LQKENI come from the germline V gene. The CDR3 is CASSPPGGRMNTEAFF. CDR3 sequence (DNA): TGTGCCAGCTCACCTCCGGGTGGGAGGATGAACACTGAAGCTTTCTTT.

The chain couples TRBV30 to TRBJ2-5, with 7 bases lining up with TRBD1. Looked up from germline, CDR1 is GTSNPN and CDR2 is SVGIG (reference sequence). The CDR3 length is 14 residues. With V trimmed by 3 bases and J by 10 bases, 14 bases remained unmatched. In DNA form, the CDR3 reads TGTGCCTGGAGGCTGGGACAGACCCTTTCGGACCAGTACTTC. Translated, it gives CAWRLGQTLSDQYF.

The CDR3 here is CASSSTGTVYEQYF. The CDR3 coding sequence is TGTGCCAGCAGCTCTACCGGGACAGTGTACGAGCAGTACTTC. The chain is built from TRBV11-2 and TRBJ2-7, with 7 bases aligning to TRBD1. The germline gives CDR1 SGHAT, CDR2 FQNNGV. Unmatched junction bases numbered 7, after V lost 4 bases and J lost 4 bases. This CDR3 contains 14 residues.

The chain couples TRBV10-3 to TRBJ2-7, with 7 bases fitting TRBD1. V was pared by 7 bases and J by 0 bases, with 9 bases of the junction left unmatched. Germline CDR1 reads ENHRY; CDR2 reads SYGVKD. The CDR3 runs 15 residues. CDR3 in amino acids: CAIKRFGDSSYEQYF. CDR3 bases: TGTGCCATCAAGCGATTCGGGGACAGCTCCTACGAGCAGTACTTC.

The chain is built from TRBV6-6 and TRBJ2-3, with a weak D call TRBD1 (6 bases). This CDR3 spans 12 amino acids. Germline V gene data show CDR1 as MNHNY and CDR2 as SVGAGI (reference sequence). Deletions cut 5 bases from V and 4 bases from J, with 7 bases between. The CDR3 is CASSRQADTQYF. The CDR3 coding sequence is TGTGCCAGCAGTAGACAGGCAGATACGCAGTATTTT.

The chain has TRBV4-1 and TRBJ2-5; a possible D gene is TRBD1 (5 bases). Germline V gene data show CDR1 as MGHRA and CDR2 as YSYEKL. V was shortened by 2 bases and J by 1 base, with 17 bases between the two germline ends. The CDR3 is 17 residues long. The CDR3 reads CASSQTWAGPLQETQYF. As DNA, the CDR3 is TGCGCCAGCAGCCAAACATGGGCAGGGCCCCTCCAAGAGACCCAGTACTTC.

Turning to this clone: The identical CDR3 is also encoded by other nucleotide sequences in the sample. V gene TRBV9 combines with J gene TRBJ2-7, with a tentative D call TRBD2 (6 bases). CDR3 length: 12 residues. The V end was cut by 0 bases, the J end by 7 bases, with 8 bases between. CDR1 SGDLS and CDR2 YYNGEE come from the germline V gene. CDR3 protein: CASSVDRGEQYF. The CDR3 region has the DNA TGTGCCAGCAGCGTAGACCGGGGGGAGCAGTACTTC.

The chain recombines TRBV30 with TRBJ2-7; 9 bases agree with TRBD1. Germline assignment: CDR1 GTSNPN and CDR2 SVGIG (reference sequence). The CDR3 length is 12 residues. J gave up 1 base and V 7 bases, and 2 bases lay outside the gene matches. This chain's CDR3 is CAFDRGSYEQYF. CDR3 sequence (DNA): TGTGCCTTCGACAGGGGGTCCTACGAGCAGTACTTC.

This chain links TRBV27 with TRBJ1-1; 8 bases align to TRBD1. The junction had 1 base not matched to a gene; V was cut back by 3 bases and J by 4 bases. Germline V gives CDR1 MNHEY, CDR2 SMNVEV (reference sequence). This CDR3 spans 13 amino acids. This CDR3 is CASSFDRGTEAFF. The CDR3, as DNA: TGTGCCAGCAGTTTTGACAGGGGCACTGAAGCTTTCTTT.

CDR3 protein: CASTSGQGHETQYF. The DNA for the CDR3 is TGTGCCAGCACATCGGGACAGGGGCACGAGACCCAGTACTTC. This chain joins TRBV6-5 and TRBJ2-5; 10 nucleotides line up with TRBD1. Germline trimming cut 7 bases from V and 5 bases from J; bases unmatched to any gene: 7. The CDR3 has 14 amino acids. From germline, CDR1 is MNHEY and CDR2 SVGAGI.

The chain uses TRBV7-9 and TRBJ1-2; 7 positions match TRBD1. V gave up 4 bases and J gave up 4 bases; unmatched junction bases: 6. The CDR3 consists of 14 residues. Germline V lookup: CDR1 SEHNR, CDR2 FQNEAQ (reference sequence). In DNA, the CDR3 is TGTGCCAGCAGCTACGGACAGGACATCTATGGCTACACCTTC. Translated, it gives CASSYGQDIYGYTF.

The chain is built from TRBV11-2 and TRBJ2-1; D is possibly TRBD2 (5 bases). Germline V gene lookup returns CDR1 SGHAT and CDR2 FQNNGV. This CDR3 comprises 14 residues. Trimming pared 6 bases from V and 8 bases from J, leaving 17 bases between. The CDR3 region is CASSESRGRDEQFF. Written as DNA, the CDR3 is TGTGCCAGCAGTGAGTCTCGGGGTCGGGATGAGCAGTTCTTC.

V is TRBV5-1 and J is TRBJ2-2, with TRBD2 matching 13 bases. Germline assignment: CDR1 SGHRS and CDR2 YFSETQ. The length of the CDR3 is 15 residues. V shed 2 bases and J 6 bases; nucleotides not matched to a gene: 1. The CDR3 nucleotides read TGCGCCAGCAGCTTAACTAGCGGGGGGGCCGGGGAGCTGTTTTTT. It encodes CASSLTSGGAGELFF.

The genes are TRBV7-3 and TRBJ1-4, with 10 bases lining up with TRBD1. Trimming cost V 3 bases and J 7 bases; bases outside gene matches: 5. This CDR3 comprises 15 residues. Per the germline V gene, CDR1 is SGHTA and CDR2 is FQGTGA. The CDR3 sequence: CASSFRDRGIEKLFF. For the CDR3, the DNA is TGTGCCAGCAGCTTCCGGGACAGGGGAATTGAAAAACTGTTTTTT.

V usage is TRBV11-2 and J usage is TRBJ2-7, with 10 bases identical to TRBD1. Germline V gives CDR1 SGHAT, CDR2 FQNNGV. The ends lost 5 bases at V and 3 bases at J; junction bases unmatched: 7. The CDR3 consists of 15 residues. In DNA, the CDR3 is TGTGCCAGCAGCCCAGCCGGGACAGGGGTCTACGAGCAGTACTTC. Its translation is CASSPAGTGVYEQYF.

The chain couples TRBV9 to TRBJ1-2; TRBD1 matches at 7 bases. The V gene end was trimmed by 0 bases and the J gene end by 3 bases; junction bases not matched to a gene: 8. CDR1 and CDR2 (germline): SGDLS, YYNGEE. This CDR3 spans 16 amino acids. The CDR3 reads CASSVERGRPDYGYTF. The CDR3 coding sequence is TGTGCCAGCAGCGTAGAGAGGGGGCGCCCAGACTATGGCTACACCTTC.

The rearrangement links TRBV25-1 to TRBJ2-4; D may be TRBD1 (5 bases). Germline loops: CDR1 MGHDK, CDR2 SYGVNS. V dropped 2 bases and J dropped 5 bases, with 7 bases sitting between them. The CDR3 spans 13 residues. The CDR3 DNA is TGTGCCAGCAGTGAAGTGACAGAAAACATTCAGTACTTC. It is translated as CASSEVTENIQYF. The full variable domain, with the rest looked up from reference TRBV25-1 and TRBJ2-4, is EADIYQTPRYLVIGTGKKITLECSQTMGHDKMYWYQQDPGMELHLIHYSYGVNSTEKGDLSSESTVSRIRTEHFPLTLESARPSHTSQYLCASSEVTENIQYFGAGTRLSVL.

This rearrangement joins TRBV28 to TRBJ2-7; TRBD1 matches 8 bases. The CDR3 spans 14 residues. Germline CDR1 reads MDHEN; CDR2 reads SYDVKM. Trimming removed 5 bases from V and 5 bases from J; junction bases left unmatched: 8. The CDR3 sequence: CASSPDREEDEQYF. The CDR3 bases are TGTGCCAGCAGTCCGGACAGGGAAGAAGACGAGCAGTACTTC.

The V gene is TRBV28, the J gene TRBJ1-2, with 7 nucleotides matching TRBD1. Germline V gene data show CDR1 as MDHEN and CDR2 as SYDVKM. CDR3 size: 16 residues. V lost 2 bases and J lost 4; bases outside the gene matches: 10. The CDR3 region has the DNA TGTGCCAGCAGTTTAAACTCAGGACAGGACTCCTATGGCTACACCTTC. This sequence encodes CASSLNSGQDSYGYTF.

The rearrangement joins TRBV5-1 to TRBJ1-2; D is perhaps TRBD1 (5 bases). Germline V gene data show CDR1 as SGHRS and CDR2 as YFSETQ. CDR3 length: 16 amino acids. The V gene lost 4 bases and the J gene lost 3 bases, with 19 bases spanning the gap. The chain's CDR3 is CASSAGSVTVDYGYTF. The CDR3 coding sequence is TGCGCCAGCAGCGCGGGGTCTGTGACAGTTGACTATGGCTACACCTTC.

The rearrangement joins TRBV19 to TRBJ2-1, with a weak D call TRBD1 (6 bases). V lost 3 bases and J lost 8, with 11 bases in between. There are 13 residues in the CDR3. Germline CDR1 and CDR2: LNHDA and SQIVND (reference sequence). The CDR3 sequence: CASSIVDSHEQFF. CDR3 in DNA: TGTGCCAGTAGTATTGTGGACAGTCATGAGCAGTTCTTC.

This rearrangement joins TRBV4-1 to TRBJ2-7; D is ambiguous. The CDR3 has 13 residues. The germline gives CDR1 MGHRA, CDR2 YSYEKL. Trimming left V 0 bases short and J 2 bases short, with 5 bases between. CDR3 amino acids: CASSQDRTYEQYF. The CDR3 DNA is TGCGCCAGCAGCCAAGATCGTACCTACGAGCAGTACTTC.

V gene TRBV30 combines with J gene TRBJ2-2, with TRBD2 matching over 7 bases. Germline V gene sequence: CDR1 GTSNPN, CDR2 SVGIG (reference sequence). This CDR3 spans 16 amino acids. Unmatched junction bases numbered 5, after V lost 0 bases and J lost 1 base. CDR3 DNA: TGTGCCTGGAGTGTACAAGCGGGGAGGAACACCGGGGAGCTGTTTTTT. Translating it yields CAWSVQAGRNTGELFF.

CDR3 residues: CASSRSEAGARNEQFF. The CDR3 DNA sequence: TGTGCCAGCAGCCGGAGTGAGGCGGGGGCGCGGAATGAGCAGTTCTTC. V is TRBV5-4 and J is TRBJ2-1; possible D gene TRBD2, 7 bases. V was cut by 4 bases and J by 7 bases, with 21 bases left in between. Germline lookup yields CDR1 SGHNT and CDR2 YYREEE (reference sequence). This CDR3 is built from 16 residues.

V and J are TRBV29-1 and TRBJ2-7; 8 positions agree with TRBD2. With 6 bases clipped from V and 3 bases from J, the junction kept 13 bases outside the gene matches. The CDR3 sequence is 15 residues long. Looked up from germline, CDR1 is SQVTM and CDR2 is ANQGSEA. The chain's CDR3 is CSVLKPGGIRYEQYF. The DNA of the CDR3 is TGCAGCGTCCTCAAGCCGGGGGGGATCCGCTACGAGCAGTACTTC.

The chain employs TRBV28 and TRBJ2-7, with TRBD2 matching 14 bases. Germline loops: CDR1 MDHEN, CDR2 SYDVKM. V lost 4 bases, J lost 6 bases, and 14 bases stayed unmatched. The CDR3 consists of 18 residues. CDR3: CASSSPWGGLAGASEQYF. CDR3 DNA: TGTGCCAGCAGTTCCCCCTGGGGGGGACTAGCGGGAGCCAGCGAGCAGTACTTC.